This T cell receptor beta chain was captured by sequencing in a study of T-cell memory formation after mild COVID-19. Across the study: Clusters of TCRs were largely donor specific.

Germline V gene sequence: CDR1 ENHRY, CDR2 SYGVKD. The germline V and J ends were trimmed by 3 bases and 10 bases, with 13 bases remaining between them. The CDR3 is 14 amino acids. TCRalpha and TCRbeta libraries used 5'RACE with constant-segment primers and UMIs. TCRdb reprocessed the 5' RACE reads with MiXCR, giving one entry per CDR3 protein. The table has hundreds of thousands of distinct CDR3 sequences, more than 20% seen once. Study-wide points: The pre-infection memory compartment contained some responding clones, suggesting cross-reactive memory joined. CD4/CD8 balance characterized clones contracting day 15 to 85, and CD4+ skew characterized later expanders.

As for this clonotype: What it binds is unknown.

The rearrangement links TRBV10-3 to TRBJ1-6; D might be TRBD1 (6 bases). The source of this sequence is a man aged 18 to 30 who had mild COVID-19 (a few samples of this study predate the infection). Cell type and time point are not known. The sample consisted of PBMCs or a T cell subset sorted from them (not recorded which). CDR3 in DNA: TGTGCCATCAGTGATGGGGGAGACAGGTCACCCCTCCACTTT. Its protein is CAISDGGDRSPLHF.